This TCR beta chain was identified in a study of cytomegalovirus exposure and HLA in healthy donors. Study background: From about 179 million T cells, an earlier analysis saw 117 million unique TCR beta sequences. There were some 400 genotyped donors. Of these, roughly 80% fell in the genetic ancestry cluster associated with self-reported Caucasian donors. Study results and limitations: According to the study, about 180 TCR beta chains were cytomegalovirus-associated. According to a later analysis, most TCR beta chains associated with CMV appeared HLA-restricted.

Germline V CDR1 and CDR2: SGHRS, YFSETQ. CDR3 length equals 12 residues. Trimming took off 2 bases at V and 11 bases at J, with 14 bases between the two ends. Worth noting for this clone: Its antigen is not identified.

This PCR relied on a set of 60 Vbeta primers and 13 Jbeta primers. Sequencing used immunoSEQ multiplex PCR; TCRdb keeps in-frame clones, though not all of them. Here the sample spans 100,000 to 150,000 clones, 87% being singletons. The clonotype originates from a woman aged 25 to 45 in good health and CMV-seronegative. This chain connects TRBV5-1 to TRBJ2-7; perhaps TRBD1 as D (6 bases). Source material: PBMCs. The CDR3 DNA reads as TGCGCCAGCAGCTTTTCCAGGGGCAGGGAGTACTTC. Translation: CASSFSRGREYF.